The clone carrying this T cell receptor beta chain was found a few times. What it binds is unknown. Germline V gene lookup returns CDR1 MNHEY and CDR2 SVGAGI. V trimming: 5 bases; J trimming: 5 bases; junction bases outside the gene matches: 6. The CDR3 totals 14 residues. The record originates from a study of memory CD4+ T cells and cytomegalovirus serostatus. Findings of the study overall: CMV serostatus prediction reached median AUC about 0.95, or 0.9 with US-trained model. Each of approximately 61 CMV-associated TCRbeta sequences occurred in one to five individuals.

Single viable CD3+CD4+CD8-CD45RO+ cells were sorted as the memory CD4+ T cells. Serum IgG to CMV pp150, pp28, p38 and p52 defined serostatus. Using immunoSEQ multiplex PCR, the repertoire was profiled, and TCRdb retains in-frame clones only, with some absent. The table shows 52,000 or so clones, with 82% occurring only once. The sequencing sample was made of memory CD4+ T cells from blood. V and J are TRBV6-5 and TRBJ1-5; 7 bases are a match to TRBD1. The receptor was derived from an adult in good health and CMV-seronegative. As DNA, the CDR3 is TGTGCCAGCAGTCGACAGGGAAGGGATCAGCCCCAGCATTTT. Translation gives CASSRQGRDQPQHF.